This T cell receptor (beta chain) was sequenced in a study of T cells in Graves' hyperthyroidism and ophthalmopathy. Each person with ophthalmopathy scored at least 3 on the Clinical Activity Score, reached NOSPECS grade 4 or higher, and had been ill under 3 months. RNA transcripts yielded amplified TCR beta CDR3 regions. A set of HTBI primers served as the primers for a first-round RT-PCR of the TCR CDR3. TCRdb redid the calling of the multiplex PCR reads with MiXCR, one entry per CDR3 protein. The data show about 520,000 distinct CDR3 sequences, with roughly a quarter seen just once and over 9% held by the top ten. This clonotype came up many times. V was trimmed by 4 bases and J by 4 bases, leaving 19 bases between them. The CDR3 extends over 16 amino acids. The germline V gene encodes CDR1 MDHEN and CDR2 SYDVKM.

The clonotype originates from a woman in her twenties or thirties with Graves' ophthalmopathy. Sequencing was performed on blood. The J gene is TRBJ2-5, the V gene TRBV28, with D perhaps given as TRBD1 or TRBD2 (5 bases each). The CDR3 spells CASSSLGLGDPETQYF. The CDR3 region has the DNA TGTGCCAGCAGTTCCCTGGGTTTGGGGGATCCAGAGACCCAGTACTTC.